A single sample is the source of the 7 T cell receptor beta chains below, sequenced in a study of blood T cell repertoires in COVID-19 (dated by TCRdb to the early 2020s). Libraries were built with the immunoSEQ multiplex PCR assay. Held by TCRdb, this immuneACCESS table contains in-frame sequences only and omits some clones. Under half of the omission traces to an unresolved V gene where checked; the cause of the rest is unknown. Across this sample there are roughly 100,000 clones, with 80% to 90% seen only once. The biggest ten clones account for over 15% of the sample. Sequenced: peripheral blood. These receptors were obtained from a woman aged 80 or over with acute or convalescent COVID-19.

The CDR3 DNA reads TGTGCCAGCAGCGATTCGACTAGCGGGAATGAGCAGTTCTTC. Encoded protein: CASSDSTSGNEQFF. V and J are TRBV5-4 and TRBJ2-1, with TRBD2 matching over 10 bases. The germline V gene encodes CDR1 SGHNT and CDR2 YYREEE (reference sequence). The CDR3 is made up of 14 amino acids. J was trimmed by 7 bases and V by 4 bases; bases with no gene match: 5. The entire variable domain, with the rest obtained from reference TRBV5-4 and TRBJ2-1, is as follows: ETGVTQSPTHLIKTRGQQVTLRCSSQSGHNTVSWYQQALGQGPQFIFQYYREEENGRGNFPPRFSGLQFPNYSSELNVNALELDDSALYLCASSDSTSGNEQFFGPGTRLTVL.

The table lists this clone with a few counts. This chain links TRBV30 with TRBJ1-1, with D perhaps TRBD1 (6 bases). This CDR3 spans 11 amino acids. Germline lookup yields CDR1 GTSNPN and CDR2 SVGIG (reference sequence). V was cut by 4 bases and J by 6 bases, with 9 bases left in between. CDR3 DNA sequence: TGTGCCTGGAACCAGGGGCCTGAAGCTTTCTTT. It codes for CAWNQGPEAFF. Complete variable domain (other parts from reference TRBV30 and TRBJ1-1): SQTIHQWPATLVQPVGSPLSLECTVEGTSNPNLYWYRQAAGRGLQLLFYSVGIGQISSEVPQNLSASRPQDRQFILSSKKLLLSDSGFYLCAWNQGPEAFFGQGTRLTVV.

The V call is TRBV10-3, the J call TRBJ1-2; the D gene is possibly TRBD1 (5 bases). Germline V gene sequence: CDR1 ENHRY, CDR2 SYGVKD. V was clipped by 6 bases and J by 0 bases, with 11 bases between them. This CDR3 is 14 amino acids long. The CDR3 region has the DNA TGTGCCATCAGGGGGGGGGACCCTAACTATGGCTACACCTTC. Its protein is CAIRGGDPNYGYTF.

The V gene is TRBV20-1, the J gene TRBJ1-5, with D possibly TRBD1 on 5 matching bases. Trimming took 3 bases from V and 5 from J, leaving 14 bases between them. Per the germline V gene, CDR1 is DFQATT and CDR2 is SNEGSKA (reference sequence). This CDR3 is 14 amino acids long. As DNA, the CDR3 is TGCAGTGCTAGTAGGGGTATCGGCGATCAGCCCCAGCATTTT. It translates to CSASRGIGDQPQHF.

This clone was counted once. The chain has TRBV11-2 and TRBJ2-2; a possible D gene is TRBD1 (6 bases). This CDR3 spans 16 amino acids. V shed 2 bases and J shed 5 bases, with 15 bases lying between them. CDR1 SGHAT and CDR2 FQNNGV come from the germline V gene. The CDR3 DNA reads as TGTGCCAGCAGCTTATTAGCTAAAAGGGGGACCGGGGAGCTGTTTTTT. Protein product: CASSLLAKRGTGELFF.

The rearrangement joins TRBV6-6 to TRBJ2-3; 9 bases line up with TRBD2. Germline-derived CDR1 and CDR2 are MNHNY and SVGAGI (reference sequence). The length of the CDR3 is 16 residues. Trimming cost V 4 bases and J 4 bases; bases outside gene matches: 9. For the CDR3, the DNA is TGTGCCAGCAGTTCCCGCGGGGGGGCCAACTCAGATACGCAGTATTTT. Protein: CASSSRGGANSDTQYF.

The V call is TRBV28, the J call TRBJ2-7; perhaps TRBD1 as D (6 bases). V was shortened by 5 bases and J by 5 bases, with 19 bases between the two germline ends. The CDR3 spans 15 residues. Germline V gene data show CDR1 as MDHEN and CDR2 as SYDVKM. The CDR3 loop reads CASSLRTRGGDEQYF. CDR3 DNA sequence: TGTGCCAGCAGTCTAAGAACCCGAGGGGGAGACGAGCAGTACTTC.